The 16 T cell receptor beta chains in this list originate from one sample, sequenced in a study of T cell changes during pregnancy in multiple sclerosis. The data were produced by immunoSEQ multiplex PCR, yet TCRdb's version contains in-frame clones alone and is incomplete. Here the sample spans around 68,000 clones, 75% to 95% being singletons. The material was peripheral blood, obtained in the third trimester of pregnancy. These receptors were collected from a female donor with multiple sclerosis, enrolled in a pregnancy study.

The V call is TRBV30, the J call TRBJ2-7, with a weak D call TRBD1 (5 bases). Trimming pared 0 bases from V and 1 base from J, leaving 13 bases between. The CDR3 runs 15 residues. Germline V CDR1 and CDR2: GTSNPN, SVGIG (reference sequence). CDR3: CAWSVGGSGSYEQYF. CDR3 nucleotide sequence: TGTGCCTGGAGTGTGGGTGGGTCAGGGTCCTACGAGCAGTACTTC.

The chain couples TRBV19 to TRBJ1-1; D is undetermined. The length of the CDR3 is 13 residues. Trimming left V 10 bases short and J 0 bases short, with 12 bases between. Germline CDR1 and CDR2: LNHDA and SQIVND (reference sequence). Written as DNA, the CDR3 is TGTGCCACCGGACGGGGTATGAACACTGAAGCTTTCTTT. The encoded protein is CATGRGMNTEAFF.

This clone was detected only a few times. The CDR3 nucleotides are TGTGCCTGGAATCCGGGAGGGGGCGGAGGGTGGAGGAGGGCTGAAGCTTTCTTT. It specifies CAWNPGGGGGWRRAEAFF. The chain uses TRBV30 and TRBJ1-1; 7 positions match TRBD1. The length of the CDR3 is 18 residues. The trim removed 4 bases at V and 6 bases at J, leaving 23 bases unmatched. CDR1 and CDR2 from the germline V gene are GTSNPN and SVGIG (reference sequence).

This chain links TRBV5-6 with TRBJ2-7; perhaps TRBD1 as D (5 bases). With 0 bases removed from V and 5 bases from J, the gap between germline ends came to 15 bases. The CDR3 runs 15 residues. The germline CDR1 and CDR2 sequences are SGHDT and YYEEEE. The CDR3 loop reads CASSLVGRGKNEQYF. In DNA form, the CDR3 reads TGTGCCAGCAGCTTGGTCGGAAGGGGCAAGAACGAGCAGTACTTC.

The chain couples TRBV28 to TRBJ1-1, with 9 bases matching TRBD1. The trim removed 4 bases at V and 4 bases at J, leaving 10 bases unmatched. Germline CDR1 is MDHEN and CDR2 is SYDVKM. This CDR3 comprises 16 residues. CDR3 amino acids: CASSSPGQGTRTEAFF. The CDR3 DNA reads TGTGCCAGCAGTTCACCGGGACAGGGTACACGCACTGAAGCTTTCTTT. The complete variable domain, with remaining parts taken from reference TRBV28 and TRBJ1-1, reads DVKVTQSSRYLVKRTGEKVFLECVQDMDHENMFWYRQDPGLGLRLIYFSYDVKMKEKGDIPEGYSVSREKKERFSLILESASTNQTSMYLCASSSPGQGTRTEAFFGQGTRLTVV.

CDR3 bases: TGTGCCAGCAGCGGACAGGGGGCGACCTATGGCTACACCTTC. It translates to CASSGQGATYGYTF. This chain uses TRBV7-9 with TRBJ1-2; TRBD1 matches at 11 bases. The CDR3 totals 14 residues. Germline trimming cut 5 bases from V and 4 bases from J; bases unmatched to any gene: 3. Germline V lookup: CDR1 SEHNR, CDR2 FQNEAQ (reference sequence).

The chain joins TRBV7-9 to TRBJ1-1; 9 bases line up with TRBD1. This CDR3 comprises 15 residues. J gave up 6 bases and V 4 bases, and 9 bases lay outside the gene matches. Germline loops: CDR1 SEHNR, CDR2 FQNEAQ (reference sequence). The DNA for the CDR3 is TGTGCCAGCAGCTCCGGACAGGGGTTGGTTGCTGAAGCTTTCTTT. Protein: CASSSGQGLVAEAFF.

This sequence joins TRBV6-5 and TRBJ2-7; 7 bases are shared with TRBD1. Germline V lookup: CDR1 MNHEY, CDR2 SVGAGI. The ends lost 2 bases at V and 6 bases at J; junction bases unmatched: 7. The CDR3 contains 14 residues. The CDR3 sequence: CASSYIEGAAEQYF. As DNA, the CDR3 is TGTGCCAGCAGTTACATCGAGGGGGCGGCCGAGCAGTACTTC.

The chain has TRBV18 and TRBJ2-7, with D maybe TRBD2 (6 bases). From germline, CDR1 is KGHSH and CDR2 LQKENI. The CDR3 consists of 14 residues. V was trimmed by 3 bases and J by 2 bases, leaving 11 bases between them. CDR3 amino acids: CASSPAEGTYEQYF. The CDR3, as DNA: TGTGCCAGCTCACCCGCGGAGGGGACCTACGAGCAGTACTTC.

The V gene is TRBV7-3, the J gene TRBJ2-5, with 14 nucleotides matching TRBD2. The CDR3 is 17 amino acids. The V and J ends lost 3 bases and 4 bases, in that order; junction bases with no gene match: 7. Germline V gene lookup returns CDR1 SGHTA and CDR2 FQGTGA. The CDR3 DNA sequence: TGTGCCAGCAGCTTGTCGACTAGCGGGGGGGCCAGAGAGACCCAGTACTTC. Translating gives CASSLSTSGGARETQYF.

The chain employs TRBV19 and TRBJ2-3, with 8 bases lining up with TRBD1. V lost 5 bases, J lost 3 bases, and 4 bases stayed unmatched. The germline V gene encodes CDR1 LNHDA and CDR2 SQIVND (reference sequence). This CDR3 region has 14 residues. CDR3 bases: TGTGCCAGTAGTCAGGGGGCAGGAACAGATACGCAGTATTTT. Protein sequence: CASSQGAGTDTQYF. Together with reference TRBV19 and TRBJ2-3, the CDR3 gives the full variable domain: DGGITQSPKYLFRKEGQNVTLSCEQNLNHDAMYWYRQDPGQGLRLIYYSQIVNDFQKGDIAEGYSVSREKKESFPLTVTSAQKNPTAFYLCASSQGAGTDTQYFGPGTRLTVL.

DNA for the CDR3: TGTGCCAGCAGTTACTCCGGGGACAGGGGGAGTGAAGGCTACACCTTC. Its protein product is CASSYSGDRGSEGYTF. This sequence joins TRBV6-5 and TRBJ1-2; the match to TRBD1 covers 11 bases. Trimming cost V 0 bases and J 8 bases; bases outside gene matches: 8. The germline CDR1 and CDR2 sequences are MNHEY and SVGAGI. The CDR3 has 16 residues.

The V gene is TRBV27, the J gene TRBJ2-7; perhaps TRBD2 as D (7 bases). The CDR3 is 14 amino acids. V was shortened by 4 bases and J by 3 bases, with 13 bases between the two germline ends. Germline CDR1 is MNHEY and CDR2 is SMNVEV (reference sequence). The CDR3 sequence is CASSWGGLLYEQYF. As DNA, the CDR3 is TGTGCCAGCAGTTGGGGGGGCCTACTCTACGAGCAGTACTTC.

Here the CDR3 reads CASSVGQVENTIYF. CDR3 DNA: TGTGCCAGCAGCGTAGGACAGGTGGAAAACACCATATATTTT. The rearrangement links TRBV9 to TRBJ1-3; possibly TRBD1 for D (6 bases). Looked up from germline, CDR1 is SGDLS and CDR2 is YYNGEE. V was clipped by 0 bases and J by 6 bases, with 10 bases between them. This CDR3 comprises 14 residues. Supplemented by reference TRBV9 and TRBJ1-3, the full variable domain reads DSGVTQTPKHLITATGQRVTLRCSPRSGDLSVYWYQQSLDQGLQFLIQYYNGEERAKGNILERFSAQQFPDLHSELNLSSLELGDSALYFCASSVGQVENTIYFGEGSWLTVV.

This chain connects TRBV11-2 to TRBJ2-7; TRBD2 matches at 10 bases. The CDR3 has 12 residues. V shed 8 bases and J 4 bases; nucleotides not matched to a gene: 2. Per germline, CDR1 SGHAT and CDR2 FQNNGV. CDR3 in DNA: TGTGCCAGCGGACTAGCGGATTACGAGCAGTACTTC. Translation: CASGLADYEQYF.

The rearrangement uses TRBV7-3 and TRBJ2-2, with 10 bases matching TRBD1. The CDR3 is made up of 17 amino acids. After removal of 0 bases from V and 2 bases from J, the junction contained 3 bases not matched to a gene. CDR1 and CDR2 (germline): SGHTA, FQGTGA. CDR3 bases: TGTGCCAGCAGCTTAACGACAGGGGGCATAAACACCGGGGAGCTGTTTTTT. It is translated as CASSLTTGGINTGELFF.